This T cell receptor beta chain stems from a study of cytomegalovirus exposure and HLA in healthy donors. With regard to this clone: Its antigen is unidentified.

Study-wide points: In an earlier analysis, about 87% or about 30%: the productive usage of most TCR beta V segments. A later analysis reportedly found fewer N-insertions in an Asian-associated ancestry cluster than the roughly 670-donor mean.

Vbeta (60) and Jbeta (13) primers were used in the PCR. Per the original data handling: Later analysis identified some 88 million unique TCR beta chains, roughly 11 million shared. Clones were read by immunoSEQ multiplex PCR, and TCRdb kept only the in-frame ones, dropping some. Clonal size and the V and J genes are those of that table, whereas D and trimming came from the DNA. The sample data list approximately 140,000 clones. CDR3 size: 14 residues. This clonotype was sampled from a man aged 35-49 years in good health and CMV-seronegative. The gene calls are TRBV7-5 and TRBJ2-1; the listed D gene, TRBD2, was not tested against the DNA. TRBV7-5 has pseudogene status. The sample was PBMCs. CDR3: CARNSGGKDNEQFF. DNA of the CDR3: TGTGCCAGAAATAGCGGGGGGAAAGACAATGAGCAGTTCTTC.